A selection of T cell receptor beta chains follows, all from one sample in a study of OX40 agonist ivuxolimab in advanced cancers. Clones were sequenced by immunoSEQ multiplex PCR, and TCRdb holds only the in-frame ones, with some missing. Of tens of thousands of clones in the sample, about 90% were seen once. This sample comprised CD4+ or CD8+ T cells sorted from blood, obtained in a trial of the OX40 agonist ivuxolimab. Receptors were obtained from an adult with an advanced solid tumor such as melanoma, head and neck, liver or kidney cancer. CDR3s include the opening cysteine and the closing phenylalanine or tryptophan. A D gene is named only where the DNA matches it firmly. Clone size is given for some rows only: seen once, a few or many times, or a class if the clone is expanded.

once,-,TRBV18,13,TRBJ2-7,TGTGCCAGCTCACCACCCGGCTTCTACGAGCAGTACTTC,CASSPPGFYEQYF
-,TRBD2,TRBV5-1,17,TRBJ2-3,TGCGCCAGCAGCGCCCGTTTCCTGGGGGGGAGCACAGATACGCAGTATTTT,CASSARFLGGSTDTQYF
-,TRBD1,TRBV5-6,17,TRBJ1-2,TGTGCCAGCAGCTTGGGACTGATAGGACAGGGAAGTTATGGCTACACCTTC,CASSLGLIGQGSYGYTF
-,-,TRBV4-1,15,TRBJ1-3,TGCGCCAGCAGCCTCAGGGCCACCTCTGGAAACACCATATATTTT,CASSLRATSGNTIYF
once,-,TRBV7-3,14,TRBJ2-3,TGTGCCAGCAGCCTTAGGGGGGGTACAGATACGCAGTATTTT,CASSLRGGTDTQYF
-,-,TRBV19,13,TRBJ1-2,TGTGCCAGTATCCCTACAGGCTCGCTGGGCTACACCTTC,CASIPTGSLGYTF
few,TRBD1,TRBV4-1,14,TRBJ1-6,TGCGCCAGCAGCCTCGACAGGGCTTATTCACCCCTCCACTTT,CASSLDRAYSPLHF
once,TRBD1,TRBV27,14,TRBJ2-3,TGTGCCAGCTGGGGACAGGGGTTCACAGATACGCAGTATTTT,CASWGQGFTDTQYF
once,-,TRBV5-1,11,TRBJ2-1,TGCGCCAGCAGGCTGCGGGCTGAGCAGTTCTTC,CASRLRAEQFF
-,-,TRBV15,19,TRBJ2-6,TGTGCCACCAGCAGAGAGCCGCCAGGGATAGTGGCTGGGGCCAACGTCCTGACTTTC,CATSREPPGIVAGANVLTF
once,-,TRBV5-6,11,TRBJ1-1,TGTGCCAGCAGCTTCCGCACTGAAGCTTTCTTT,CASSFRTEAFF
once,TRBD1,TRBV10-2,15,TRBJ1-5,TGCGCCAGCAGTACAGGACAGGGGGCTCATCAGCCCCAGCATTTT,CASSTGQGAHQPQHF
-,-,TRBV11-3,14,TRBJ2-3,TGTGCCAGCAGCTTCCTAGCTAGCACAGATACGCAGTATTTT,CASSFLASTDTQYF
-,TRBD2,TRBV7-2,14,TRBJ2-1,TGTGCCAGCAGCTTGCCCGGGACTAGCTATGAGCAGTTCTTC,CASSLPGTSYEQFF
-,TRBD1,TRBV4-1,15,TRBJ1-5,TGCGCCAGCAGCTACCAGGGGGCCGGTAATCAGCCCCAGCATTTT,CASSYQGAGNQPQHF
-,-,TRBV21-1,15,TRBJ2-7,TGTGCCAGCAGCCTTGCGGTACAGGAAAACTACGAGCAGTACTTC,CASSLAVQENYEQYF
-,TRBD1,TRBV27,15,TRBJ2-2,TGTGCCAGCAGTTTGGGGGACAGGGCTACCGGGGAGCTGTTTTTT,CASSLGDRATGELFF
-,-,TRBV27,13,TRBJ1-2,TGTGCCAGCAGCTTGGGTGGAGGCTATGGCTACACCTTC,CASSLGGGYGYTF
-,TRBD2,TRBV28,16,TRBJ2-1,TGTGCCAGCAGTTCTACTAGCGGGGGGATCTACAATGAGCAGTTCTTC,CASSSTSGGIYNEQFF
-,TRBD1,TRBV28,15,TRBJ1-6,TGTGCCAGCAGTTTGCTGGACAGGACCTATTCACCCCTCCACTTT,CASSLLDRTYSPLHF
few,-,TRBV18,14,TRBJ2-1,TGTGCCAGCTCACCACGGCTAGCGTCGGATGAGCAGTTCTTC,CASSPRLASDEQFF
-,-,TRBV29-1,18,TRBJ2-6,TGCAGCGTTTCAGGGGTGGTATGGGGTGGCTCTGGGGCCAACGTCCTGACTTTC,CSVSGVVWGGSGANVLTF
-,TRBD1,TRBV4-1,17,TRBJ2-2,TGCGCCAGCAGCCTAAAGGGGACAGGGGGGAACACCGGGGAGCTGTTTTTT,CASSLKGTGGNTGELFF
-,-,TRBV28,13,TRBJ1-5,TGTGCCAGCTCTTACCATGGCAATCAGCCCCAGCATTTT,CASSYHGNQPQHF
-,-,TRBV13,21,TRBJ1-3,TGTGCCAGCAGCTTAAACCCCGTAACCGCCGCTTTGGCCCTCTCTGGAAACACCATATATTTT,CASSLNPVTAALALSGNTIYF
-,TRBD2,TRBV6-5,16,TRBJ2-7,TGTGCCAGCAGTTACTCTCCTAGCGGGGGGGTACACGAGCAGTACTTC,CASSYSPSGGVHEQYF
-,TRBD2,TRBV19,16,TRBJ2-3,TGTGCCAGTAGTATCCTAGCGGGGATCGGCACAGATACGCAGTATTTT,CASSILAGIGTDTQYF
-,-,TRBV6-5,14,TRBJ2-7,TGTGCCAGCAGTCGGACAGCCAGCTCCTACGAGCAGTACTTC,CASSRTASSYEQYF
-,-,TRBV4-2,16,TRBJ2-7,TGTGCCAGCAGCCAAGATACCGGGACACTGAGCTACGAGCAGTACTTC,CASSQDTGTLSYEQYF
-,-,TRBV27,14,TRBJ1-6,TGTGCCAGCAGGTGGGGGGTGCCCAATTCACCCCTCCACTTT,CASRWGVPNSPLHF
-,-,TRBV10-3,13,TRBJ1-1,TGTGCCATCGCCCGAGAAGGTGGCACTGAAGCTTTCTTT,CAIAREGGTEAFF
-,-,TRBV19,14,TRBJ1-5,TGTGCCAGTAGAAACGCAGGTAGCAATCAGCCCCAGCATTTT,CASRNAGSNQPQHF
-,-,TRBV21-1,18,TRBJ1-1,TGTGCCAGCAGCAAGATTGGTATGGCAGGGGGCATGAACACTGAAGCTTTCTTT,CASSKIGMAGGMNTEAFF
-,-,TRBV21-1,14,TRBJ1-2,TGTGCCAGCAGCAAAGGCGGCCGGGCTCAGGGCTACACCTTC,CASSKGGRAQGYTF
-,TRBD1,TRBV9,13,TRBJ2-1,TGTGCCAGCAGCGGGACAGGGTACAATGAGCAGTTCTTC,CASSGTGYNEQFF
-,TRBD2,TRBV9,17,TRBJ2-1,TGTGCCAGCAGCGCCCGACTAGCGGGAGGATTGTACAATGAGCAGTTCTTC,CASSARLAGGLYNEQFF
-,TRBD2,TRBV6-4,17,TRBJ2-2,TGTGCCAGCAGCCCGGGACTAGCGGGAGTGGAAACCGGGGAGCTGTTTTTT,CASSPGLAGVETGELFF
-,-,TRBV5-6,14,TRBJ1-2,TGTGCCAGCAGCTTGGGGGATCGTAACTATGGCTACACCTTC,CASSLGDRNYGYTF